This T cell receptor beta chain was captured in a study of patients and donors after allogeneic stem cell transplantation. Each CDR3 protein is one row after TCRdb ran MiXCR on the RT-PCR reads. The sample comprises 200,000 to 250,000 distinct CDR3 sequences, 13% to 15% of which are singletons, and around 10% rests with the top ten. The V and J ends lost 3 bases and 2 bases respectively, with 15 bases between them. The germline CDR1 and CDR2 sequences are SGHNT and YYREEE (reference sequence). This CDR3 has 15 residues. The receptor's source is a human donor who was either an allogeneic HSCT recipient or a stem cell or donor lymphocyte infusion donor (not recorded which). It is not recorded whose cells these are; they may come from a transplant donor. J is TRBJ2-7 and V is TRBV5-4; perhaps TRBD1 as D (5 bases). The sample comprised blood, either unsorted or a sorted T cell fraction (not recorded which). CDR3 DNA sequence: TGTGCCAGCAGCTGGGGAACAGGCCTAACCTACGAGCAGTACTTC. This gives the protein CASSWGTGLTYEQYF. Full variable domain (rest looked up from reference TRBV5-4 and TRBJ2-7): ETGVTQSPTHLIKTRGQQVTLRCSSQSGHNTVSWYQQALGQGPQFIFQYYREEENGRGNFPPRFSGLQFPNYSSELNVNALELDDSALYLCASSWGTGLTYEQYFGPGTRLTVT.